This paragraph covers one T cell receptor beta chain sequence. Its antigen remains unknown. Germline-derived CDR1 and CDR2 are MDHEN and SYDVKM. This CDR3 is 16 amino acids long. V was cut by 5 bases and J by 0 bases, with 14 bases left in between. The data stem from a study of cytomegalovirus exposure and HLA in healthy donors. Study results and caveats: CMV serostatus stood as the only immune exposure information on hand. Previous analysis showed most TCR beta V segments were productive about 87% or about 30% of the time.

The PCR employed 60 Vbeta primers together with 13 Jbeta primers. Libraries were prepared by immunoSEQ multiplex PCR; TCRdb keeps only in-frame clonotypes and omits some of them. The sample yields fewer than 250,000 clones, almost 80% seen once. This receptor was obtained from a male donor in good health and CMV-seronegative. The specimen sequenced was PBMCs. The chain combines TRBV28 with TRBJ2-1, with D perhaps matching TRBD2 (6 bases). The CDR3 region is CASSTLAESSYNEQFF. The CDR3 coding sequence is TGTGCCAGCAGTACGTTAGCGGAAAGCTCCTACAATGAGCAGTTCTTC.